Each of the 7 T cell receptor beta chains below was sequenced from the same sample in a study of T cell repertoires in cytomegalovirus infection. These receptors have no known antigen. One entry per CDR3 protein results from TCRdb running MiXCR on the reads. The sample holds approximately 910,000 distinct CDR3 sequences, approximately 31% seen once. The source was cultured CD8+ T cells from PBMCs, collected from culture after CMV antigen stimulation. The receptor source for this set is a human donor in good health (CMV status not recorded). Some clones in this sample may be carry-over from other donors' samples.

The genes are TRBV12-3 or TRBV12-4 and TRBJ2-1; D might be TRBD2 (5 bases). V dropped 2 bases and J dropped 6 bases, with 8 bases sitting between them. CDR3 length: 13 residues. The CDR3 region is CASSLPGFNEQFF. As DNA, the CDR3 is TGTGCCAGCAGTTTACCGGGGTTCAATGAGCAGTTCTTC.

This clonotype was recorded a few times. The V gene is TRBV6-1, the J gene TRBJ2-3; no reliable D call. The CDR3 is 11 residues long. Germline CDR1 and CDR2: MNHNS and SASEGT. The ends were cut back, 6 bases at V and 6 bases at J, with 7 bases in the middle. CDR3 coding DNA: TGTGCCAGCAGGTTCGGGGATACGCAGTATTTT. Its translation is CASRFGDTQYF.

CDR3 sequence reads: CATPNTTGAGYTF. CDR3 coding DNA: TGTGCCACCCCTAACACGACAGGGGCTGGCTACACCTTC. J is TRBJ1-2 and V is TRBV28; 8 bases line up with TRBD1. Per germline, CDR1 MDHEN and CDR2 SYDVKM. V lost 10 bases and J lost 7; bases outside the gene matches: 11. This CDR3 comprises 13 residues.

This clonotype was seen a handful of times. The chain couples TRBV24-1 to TRBJ2-1; maybe TRBD1 (6 bases). Trimming removed 4 bases from V and 2 bases from J, with 11 bases in between. There are 15 residues in the CDR3. Germline V gene sequence: CDR1 KGHDR, CDR2 SFDVKD. CDR3 coding DNA: TGTGCCACCAGTGACTCCCGGGACACCTACAATGAGCAGTTCTTC. Its translation: CATSDSRDTYNEQFF.

The rearrangement joins TRBV25-1 to TRBJ1-2, with TRBD1 matching over 8 bases. CDR3 length: 14 residues. V lost 7 bases to trimming and J lost 6 bases; unmatched junction nucleotides: 10. CDR1 MGHDK and CDR2 SYGVNS come from the germline V gene. Written as DNA, the CDR3 is TGTGCCAGCATCTGGGGCAGGGGGCGCGATGGCTACACCTTC. It translates to CASIWGRGRDGYTF.

This chain connects TRBV11-2 to TRBJ1-3; D might be TRBD1 (5 bases). V lost 0 bases to trimming and J lost 0 bases, with 9 bases between them. Germline V gene lookup returns CDR1 SGHAT and CDR2 FQNNGV. The CDR3 consists of 16 residues. This CDR3 reads CASSLEDTDSGNTIYF. The CDR3, as DNA: TGTGCCAGCAGCTTAGAGGACACTGACTCTGGAAACACCATATATTTT.

The chain carries TRBV27 and TRBJ2-1; D not resolved. Germline V gives CDR1 MNHEY, CDR2 SMNVEV (reference sequence). Trimming removed 7 bases at V and 4 bases at J, with 5 bases between. The CDR3 contains 11 residues. The CDR3 here is CASMRYNEQFF. In DNA, the CDR3 is TGTGCCAGCATGCGGTACAATGAGCAGTTCTTC.